A single sample is the source of the 27 T cell receptor beta chains below, sequenced in a study of blood T cells in healthy people across ages. A second PCR, run for roughly 7 to 12 cycles, used a sample-barcoded 5' primer plus a J-beta primer mix. MiXCR, applied by TCRdb to the 5' RACE reads, yields one record per CDR3 protein. The sample lists more than 900,000 distinct CDR3 sequences; under 30% were seen once. The same sample was also studied in work on T cells of mothers and their children.

Sample: blood. These receptors were obtained from a girl aged 2 to 10 in good health.

This clonotype was picked up a small number of times. The genes are TRBV7-2 and TRBJ2-3, with D unclear. The germline V gene encodes CDR1 SGHTA and CDR2 FQGNSA. V lost 1 base, J lost 4 bases, and 9 bases lay in between. The CDR3 has 14 residues. In nucleotides, the CDR3 is TGTGCCAGCAGCTTAGTGGTTAGGGCAGATACGCAGTATTTT. This sequence encodes CASSLVVRADTQYF.

The sample holds a few counts of this clonotype. The rearrangement links TRBV24-1 to TRBJ2-3; D is uncertain. The J call is uncertain, as TRBJ1-5 better fits the DNA end. Per germline, CDR1 KGHDR and CDR2 SFDVKD. The CDR3 length is 15 residues. The CDR3 DNA sequence: TGTGCCACCGGAGTGACGGGCCCTAGCACAGATACGCAGCATTTT. It codes for CATGVTGPSTDTQHF.

V is TRBV27 and J is TRBJ2-5; unclear D gene. Gene TRBJ2-7 matches the end of the DNA better, so the J call may be wrong. Germline loops: CDR1 MNHEY, CDR2 SMNVEV (reference sequence). This CDR3 spans 15 amino acids. The CDR3, as DNA: TGTGCCAGCAGTTTAACAGCGCACAACTCCTACGAGCAGTACTTC. Residues: CASSLTAHNSYEQYF.

This clonotype was counted only a few times. Relative to the germline gene, one junction end is altered; a read error may explain this. The genes are TRBV28 and TRBJ2-1; D unclear. The J call may be in error: the DNA end matches TRBJ2-7 better. The CDR3 covers 15 residues. Germline V CDR1 and CDR2: MDHEN, SYDVKM. CDR3 loop: CASSIFPPTVYEQYF. CDR3 nucleotides: TGTGCTAGCAGTATATTCCCCCCGACCGTCTACGAGCAGTACTTC.

This sequence joins TRBV7-6 and TRBJ1-4; D call uncertain. V was clipped by 5 bases and J by 3 bases, with 13 bases between them. The CDR3 has 15 amino acids. The V gene's germline CDR1 is SGHVS and CDR2 FNYEAQ. CDR3 region: CASSMGSGANEKLFF. The CDR3 region has the DNA TGTGCCAGCAGCATGGGGAGTGGGGCTAATGAAAAACTGTTTTTT.

The rearrangement joins TRBV7-2 to TRBJ2-7, with D maybe TRBD2 (6 bases). This CDR3 contains 15 residues. Between the trimmed V and J ends, which lost 1 base and 0 bases, there was a span of 10 bases. Looked up from germline, CDR1 is SGHTA and CDR2 is FQGNSA. The CDR3 DNA is TGTGCCAGCAGCTTAGTTGCGACTAGCTCCTACGAGCAGTACTTC. The encoded protein is CASSLVATSSYEQYF.

This chain joins TRBV12-3 or TRBV12-4 and TRBJ1-3, with 7 bases identical to TRBD1. The CDR3 is 13 amino acids. Trimming removed 6 bases from V and 6 bases from J; junction bases left unmatched: 5. Here the CDR3 reads CASSRTGENTIYF. The CDR3 DNA sequence: TGTGCCAGCAGCCGGACAGGTGAAAACACCATATATTTT.

The V and J genes are TRBV11-2 and TRBJ1-1; D unresolved. V was trimmed by 5 bases and J by 1 base, leaving 11 bases between them. The CDR3 contains 14 residues. Germline V gene data show CDR1 as SGHAT and CDR2 as FQNNGV. Here the CDR3 DNA reads TGTGCCAGCAGCCCCCGCTGGGGGAACACTGAAGCTTTCTTT. The encoded protein is CASSPRWGNTEAFF.

This clonotype was recorded many times. The rearrangement uses TRBV4-2 and TRBJ2-1; D is ambiguous. Germline CDR1 reads LGHNA; CDR2 reads YNFKEQ. Trimming left V 0 bases short and J 4 bases short, with 4 bases between. CDR3 length: 13 residues. The CDR3 DNA reads TGTGCCAGCAGCCAAGATGGGTACAATGAGCAGTTCTTC. Amino acids: CASSQDGYNEQFF.

This clonotype was picked up a small number of times. The genes are TRBV15 and TRBJ2-7, with D hard to call. Germline V lookup: CDR1 LNHNV, CDR2 YYDKDF (reference sequence). The V end was cut by 0 bases, the J end by 2 bases, with 5 bases between. This CDR3 comprises 13 residues. Written as DNA, the CDR3 is TGTGCCACCAGCAGAGAGGCGGCCTACGAGCAGTACTTC. Translating gives CATSREAAYEQYF.

The chain combines TRBV7-8 with TRBJ2-7; D perhaps matches TRBD2 (5 bases). The V gene's germline CDR1 is SGHVS and CDR2 FQNEAQ. Between the trimmed V and J ends, which lost 5 bases and 5 bases, there was a span of 16 bases. The CDR3 is 14 residues long. CDR3 nucleotides: TGTGCCAGCAGCCTGGCCGCGGAGGTGCACGAGCAGTACTTC. Residues: CASSLAAEVHEQYF.

This clonotype was seen a handful of times. The genes are TRBV7-9 and TRBJ1-4; unclear D gene. Germline-derived CDR1 and CDR2 are SEHNR and FQNEAQ (reference sequence). The CDR3 runs to 13 residues. The V end lost 7 bases, the J end lost 0 bases, and 6 bases lay between the germline ends. The CDR3 nucleotides are TGTGCCAGCAAACCTGCAACTAATGAAAAACTGTTTTTT. It yields the protein CASKPATNEKLFF.

This clonotype came up a few times. The chain joins TRBV6-2 or TRBV6-3 to TRBJ2-1, with 8 bases that match TRBD2. The CDR3 totals 16 residues. The J segment lost 4 bases and the V segment lost 2 bases, leaving 7 bases of the junction unmatched. Germline loops: CDR1 MNHEY, CDR2 SVGEGT. The CDR3 DNA is TGTGCCAGCAGTTACGATGTGGCTAGCGGGTACAATGAGCAGTTCTTC. It translates to CASSYDVASGYNEQFF.

There are a few counts of this clonotype. The chain combines TRBV11-2 with TRBJ2-1; TRBD1 or TRBD2 may be the D gene (6 bases each). Deletions cut 7 bases from V and 8 bases from J, with 18 bases between. Germline-derived CDR1 and CDR2 are SGHAT and FQNNGV. The CDR3 contains 14 residues. CDR3 DNA: TGTGCCAGCACTCTCGTTGGAGGGGGACATGAGCAGTTCTTC. It encodes CASTLVGGGHEQFF.

This clonotype came up a few times. The chain carries TRBV7-6 and TRBJ2-1; TRBD2 matches at 11 bases. In germline, CDR1 is SGHVS, CDR2 FNYEAQ. The CDR3 runs to 16 residues. V lost 3 bases and J lost 7; bases outside the gene matches: 8. CDR3 in amino acids: CASSFLGTSGSNEQFF. In DNA, the CDR3 is TGTGCCAGCAGCTTTCTCGGGACTAGCGGTTCTAATGAGCAGTTCTTC.

The table lists this clonotype with a few counts. V and J are TRBV29-1 and TRBJ2-7; no reliable D call. Trimming cost V 2 bases and J 2 bases, with 10 bases left between them. CDR3 length equals 13 residues. The germline gives CDR1 SQVTM, CDR2 ANQGSEA. As DNA, the CDR3 is TGCAGCGTTGAAAGTGGCAGCACCTACGAGCAGTACTTC. It specifies CSVESGSTYEQYF.

V gene TRBV10-3 combines with J gene TRBJ2-4, with D perhaps TRBD1 (5 bases). Per germline, CDR1 ENHRY and CDR2 SYGVKD. This CDR3 has 13 residues. V was pared by 7 bases and J by 9 bases, with 16 bases between. DNA of the CDR3: TGTGCCATCAATGTGGGGCGCGAAACCATTCAGTACTTC. Protein product: CAINVGRETIQYF.

This clonotype was detected a few times. This chain links TRBV2 with TRBJ1-2; 7 bases match TRBD1. Trimming cost V 2 bases and J 4 bases; bases outside gene matches: 7. Germline V lookup: CDR1 SNHLY, CDR2 FYNNEI. This CDR3 is built from 15 residues. The DNA for the CDR3 is TGTGCCAGCAGTGAACAGAGGACAGGTGTCTATGGCTACACCTTC. Its translation: CASSEQRTGVYGYTF.

The rearrangement uses TRBV29-1 and TRBJ1-2; a possible D gene is TRBD1 (5 bases). Germline-derived CDR1 and CDR2 are SQVTM and ANQGSEA. Between the trimmed V and J ends, which lost 6 bases and 4 bases, there was a span of 24 bases. The CDR3 covers 16 residues. The CDR3: CSVERVGGGRGYGYTF. The CDR3 DNA is TGCAGCGTGGAGCGAGTGGGTGGCGGTAGGGGCTATGGCTACACCTTC.

The CDR3 bases are TGTGCCAGCAGGGTCGGGGATCAAGAGACCCAGTACTTC. Translated, it gives CASRVGDQETQYF. V and J are TRBV13 and TRBJ2-5; maybe TRBD2 (5 bases). Looked up from germline, CDR1 is PRHDT and CDR2 is FYEKMQ (reference sequence). The CDR3 totals 13 residues. V gave up 6 bases and J gave up 2 bases, with 10 bases separating them. Variable domain in full (rest from reference TRBV13 and TRBJ2-5): AAGVIQSPRHLIKEKRETATLKCYPIPRHDTVYWYQQGPGQDPQFLISFYEKMQSDKGSIPDRFSAQQFSDYHSELNMSSLELGDSALYFCASRVGDQETQYFGPGTRLLVL.

This clonotype has only a few counts. This rearrangement joins TRBV5-1 to TRBJ2-1; the match to TRBD1 covers 10 bases. After removal of 2 bases from V and 6 bases from J, the junction contained 5 bases not matched to a gene. The germline V gene encodes CDR1 SGHRS and CDR2 YFSETQ. CDR3 length: 15 residues. The CDR3 reads CASSFDRGQGNEQFF. The CDR3 coding sequence is TGCGCCAGCAGCTTCGACAGGGGGCAAGGCAATGAGCAGTTCTTC.

The rearrangement links TRBV6-4 to TRBJ2-3, with 9 bases fitting TRBD2. Trimming cost V 0 bases and J 1 base; bases outside gene matches: 5. This CDR3 has 17 amino acids. Per germline, CDR1 MRHNA and CDR2 SNTAGT. CDR3 in amino acids: CASSDSFEREGTDTQYF. The DNA of the CDR3 is TGTGCCAGCAGTGACTCGTTCGAGCGGGAGGGCACAGATACGCAGTATTTT.

J is TRBJ1-2 and V is TRBV29-1, with TRBD1 as a possible D gene (6 bases). CDR3 size: 13 residues. Trimming took off 6 bases at V and 8 bases at J, with 19 bases between the two ends. From germline, CDR1 is SQVTM and CDR2 ANQGSEA. In DNA, the CDR3 is TGCAGCGTCATCCTCCTACAGGGACGCGGCTACACCTTC. Translating it yields CSVILLQGRGYTF.

This clonotype was detected a few times. The V gene is TRBV10-1, the J gene TRBJ2-1; D is undetermined. Trimming removed 11 bases from V and 0 bases from J, with 14 bases in between. Germline lookup yields CDR1 WNHNN and CDR2 SYGVQD (reference sequence). The CDR3 is 14 amino acids. Written as DNA, the CDR3 is TGCGCCGGCGAGAAGCCACCCTCCTACAATGAGCAGTTCTTC. It yields the protein CAGEKPPSYNEQFF.

This clonotype was detected only a few times. V and J are TRBV10-3 and TRBJ2-1, with D perhaps matching TRBD2 (6 bases). Trimming stripped 3 bases from V and 5 bases from J, with 11 bases between. This CDR3 contains 14 residues. Germline CDR1 ENHRY, CDR2 SYGVKD. The CDR3 DNA reads TGTGCCATCAGTGATCGGGAGACCAACAATGAGCAGTTCTTC. It codes for CAISDRETNNEQFF.

The table lists this clonotype with a count of one. This chain links TRBV20-1 with TRBJ2-7; D is perhaps TRBD1 (6 bases). The CDR3 loop spans 12 amino acids. The V end was cut by 3 bases, the J end by 3 bases, with 9 bases between. CDR1 is DFQATT and CDR2 is SNEGSKA in the germline V gene (reference sequence). The CDR3 sequence is CSASDRNYEQYF. The CDR3 nucleotides read TGCAGTGCTAGTGACAGGAACTACGAGCAGTACTTC.

This chain links TRBV29-1 with TRBJ1-2, with 12 nucleotides matching TRBD1. This CDR3 region has 17 residues. V was clipped by 6 bases and J by 2 bases; unmatched bases: 13. CDR1 and CDR2 (germline): SQVTM, ANQGSEA. CDR3 sequence reads: CSVESKPGQGANYGYTF. The CDR3 region has the DNA TGCAGCGTCGAGTCTAAGCCGGGACAGGGGGCGAACTATGGCTACACCTTC.